This T cell receptor beta chain was observed in a study of beta chain features in type 1 diabetes. Study-wide results and limits: Shorter templates may be favored by PCR, equally so in patients and controls.

Investigators reverse transcribed all isolated RNA, so they sequenced expressed TCRB transcripts. The assay was immunoSEQ multiplex PCR, and TCRdb's table has in-frame clones only and misses some. Of some 63,000 clones in the sample, over 50% were seen once. This clone was seen more than once but under ten times. The antigen is undetermined. Germline V lookup: CDR1 SQVTM, CDR2 ANQGSEA. The trim removed 7 bases at V and 2 bases at J, leaving 7 bases unmatched. The CDR3 consists of 13 residues. The V gene is TRBV29-1, the J gene TRBJ1-1; 7 bases fit TRBD1. Material for sequencing was Tregs from blood. This receptor was identified in a woman aged 18-29 years in good health. The CDR3 here is CSAETGLNTEAFF. The CDR3 DNA is TGCAGCGCTGAGACAGGGCTAAACACTGAAGCTTTCTTT.